Following are 19 T cell receptor beta chains from one sample sequenced in a study of CXCR3-negative and CXCR3-positive naive CD8 T cells. 5' RACE that incorporated UMI labels was used to prepare the TRB cDNA libraries. TCRdb derives one entry per CDR3 protein from the 5' RACE reads, leaving out DNA. The table lists 55,000 to 70,000 distinct CDR3 sequences. Input material: memory CD8+ T cells from blood. These receptors originate from a human donor in good health. Some clones in this sample may be carry-over from other donors' samples.

The chain combines TRBV14 with TRBJ1-1. The CDR3 is 13 amino acids. From germline, CDR1 is SGHDN and CDR2 FVKESK. CDR3: CASSSFIYTEAFF.

The V gene is TRBV21-1, the J gene TRBJ2-5; the D call from TCRdb, TRBD2, cannot be confirmed without DNA. TRBV21-1 is annotated as a pseudogene. The CDR3 runs to 13 residues. The CDR3 is CASSSRRGGTQYF.

The chain carries TRBV5-1 and TRBJ2-5; TCRdb selects TRBD2, and the lack of DNA leaves this call unchecked. The CDR3 runs 14 residues. Germline V gives CDR1 SGHRS, CDR2 YFSETQ. The CDR3 here is CASSKLESQETQYF. Complete variable domain (other parts from reference TRBV5-1 and TRBJ2-5): KAGVTQTPRYLIKTRGQQVTLSCSPISGHRSVSWYQQTPGQGLQFLFEYFSETQRNKGNFPGRFSGRQFSNSRSEMNVSTLELGDSALYLCASSKLESQETQYFGPGTRLLVL.

The chain links TRBV4-1 to TRBJ2-1; TCRdb gives TRBD1 as the D gene, but with no DNA this cannot be confirmed. Germline CDR1 is MGHRA and CDR2 is YSYEKL. The CDR3 contains 14 residues. The CDR3: CASSQERGDNEQFF.

This chain uses TRBV28 with TRBJ2-7; the TCRdb call, TRBD2, lacks DNA for checking. Germline-derived CDR1 and CDR2 are MDHEN and SYDVKM. The CDR3 runs 16 residues. The CDR3 region is CASSGALGAATYEQYF.

This chain connects TRBV6-2 or TRBV6-3 to TRBJ1-1; TCRdb outputs TRBD1, but without DNA this stays unchecked. Germline V lookup: CDR1 MNHEY, CDR2 SVGEGT. The CDR3 covers 11 residues. CDR3 region: CASSSDRPAFF.

V and J are TRBV7-9 and TRBJ2-3; TCRdb returns TRBD1, unconfirmable since there is no DNA. CDR1 is SEHNR and CDR2 is FQNEAQ in the germline V gene (reference sequence). The CDR3 is 16 amino acids. The CDR3 spells CASSFRQGAFTDTQYF.

The rearrangement uses TRBV7-9 and TRBJ2-7. The germline V gene has CDR1 SEHNR and CDR2 FQNEAQ (reference sequence). The CDR3 runs to 13 residues. The CDR3 reads CASSGLDTYEQYF.

This chain connects TRBV29-1 to TRBJ2-7; the TCRdb call, TRBD1, lacks DNA for checking. Germline lookup yields CDR1 SQVTM and CDR2 ANQGSEA. The CDR3 runs 13 residues. The CDR3 sequence is CSVRESYNYEQYF.

The rearrangement uses TRBV28 and TRBJ2-7; the TRBD1 assignment by TCRdb is unverifiable without DNA. The CDR3 is made up of 14 amino acids. Germline assignment: CDR1 MDHEN and CDR2 SYDVKM. This CDR3 is CASSRDREIYEQYF.

V usage is TRBV5-5 and J usage is TRBJ2-3; there is no DNA to check the TCRdb D call of TRBD1. The CDR3 has 15 amino acids. The V gene's germline CDR1 is SGHKS and CDR2 YYEKEE (reference sequence). CDR3 amino acids: CASSQRDRVTDTQYF.

The chain joins TRBV28 to TRBJ2-3; TCRdb reports TRBD1, a call that lacks DNA to check it against. The length of the CDR3 is 14 residues. Germline-derived CDR1 and CDR2 are MDHEN and SYDVKM. The CDR3 spells CASRKDRPTDTQYF.

This chain joins TRBV11-2 and TRBJ2-5; no DNA is available, so the TRBD1 call from TCRdb remains unchecked. There are 15 residues in the CDR3. Germline V CDR1 and CDR2: SGHAT, FQNNGV. The CDR3 protein is CASSLDVSGGLTQYF. Looking up the rest from reference TRBV11-2 and TRBJ2-5 gives the full variable domain: EAGVAQSPRYKIIEKRQSVAFWCNPISGHATLYWYQQILGQGPKLLIQFQNNGVVDDSQLPKDRFSAERLKGVDSTLKIQPAKLEDSAVYLCASSLDVSGGLTQYFGPGTRLLVL.

The chain carries TRBV7-3 and TRBJ2-3; TCRdb proposes TRBD2, but this gene call is untestable without DNA. Germline V gives CDR1 SGHTA, CDR2 FQGTGA. This CDR3 region has 15 residues. The CDR3 loop is CASSSIGGGADTQYF.

This sequence joins TRBV7-9 and TRBJ1-1; checking the TCRdb D call of TRBD1 is not possible without DNA. This CDR3 is 14 amino acids long. Germline V lookup: CDR1 SEHNR, CDR2 FQNEAQ (reference sequence). CDR3 region: CASSLVPLGTEAFF. Based on the CDR3 plus reference TRBV7-9 and TRBJ1-1, the full variable domain is DTGVSQNPRHKITKRGQNVTFRCDPISEHNRLYWYRQTLGQGPEFLTYFQNEAQLEKSRLLSDRFSAERPKGSFSTLEIQRTEQGDSAMYLCASSLVPLGTEAFFGQGTRLTVV.

The chain couples TRBV20-1 to TRBJ2-1; absent DNA, TCRdb's TRBD2 call cannot be checked. The CDR3 totals 17 residues. The germline V gene encodes CDR1 DFQATT and CDR2 SNEGSKA (reference sequence). The CDR3 reads CSVLRTSGGPDNNEQFF.

The chain links TRBV4-1 to TRBJ2-1; TCRdb names TRBD2, which stays unverified in the absence of DNA. Germline lookup yields CDR1 MGHRA and CDR2 YSYEKL. The CDR3 covers 15 residues. The CDR3 spells CASSLTSGQYNEQFF.

The CDR3 spells CASSDSVSGAGEQFF. This rearrangement joins TRBV6-4 to TRBJ2-1; as DNA is missing, the TRBD1 call by TCRdb cannot be tested. CDR3 length: 15 amino acids. The germline V gene encodes CDR1 MRHNA and CDR2 SNTAGT.

The rearrangement links TRBV29-1 to TRBJ1-1; TCRdb picks TRBD1, but there is no DNA to check that call. Germline CDR1 reads SQVTM; CDR2 reads ANQGSEA. The CDR3 extends over 13 amino acids. The CDR3: CSVEDPDRGEAFF.